Shown below are 23 T cell receptor beta chains from a single sample sequenced in a study of blood T cell repertoires in COVID-19. TCRdb's copy holds only in-frame clones and misses some; the assay was immunoSEQ multiplex PCR. The sample holds fewer than 200,000 clones, less than 90% seen once. The sequencing input was PBMCs or T cells enriched from blood (not recorded which). The source is a woman between 50 and 59 years old who had recovered from COVID-19.

The V and J genes are TRBV5-1 and TRBJ2-5; TRBD2 matches at 8 bases. There are 16 residues in the CDR3. Germline trimming cut 4 bases from V and 3 bases from J; bases unmatched to any gene: 11. CDR1 and CDR2 from the germline V gene are SGHRS and YFSETQ. The CDR3 DNA is TGCGCCAGCAGCCAGAGCGGGGGAGAGGTCAAAGAGACCCAGTACTTC. Protein sequence: CASSQSGGEVKETQYF.

The chain is built from TRBV7-9 and TRBJ1-4, with TRBD1 matching over 8 bases. With V trimmed by 5 bases and J by 3 bases, 11 bases remained unmatched. The CDR3 sequence is 17 residues long. The V gene's germline CDR1 is SEHNR and CDR2 FQNEAQ (reference sequence). CDR3 in amino acids: CASSIHRGKSANEKLFF. CDR3 nucleotide sequence: TGTGCCAGCAGCATCCACAGGGGGAAATCTGCTAATGAAAAACTGTTTTTT.

CDR3 residues: CAWGGHDEKLFF. DNA for the CDR3: TGTGCCTGGGGAGGACACGATGAAAAACTGTTTTTT. The rearrangement links TRBV30 to TRBJ1-4, with a possible D match to TRBD1 (5 bases). V was pared by 5 bases and J by 6 bases, with 10 bases between. Germline V gives CDR1 GTSNPN, CDR2 SVGIG (reference sequence). The CDR3 totals 12 residues.

The genes are TRBV30 and TRBJ2-1; 9 bases are shared with TRBD2. Per germline, CDR1 GTSNPN and CDR2 SVGIG (reference sequence). Unmatched junction bases numbered 7, after V lost 2 bases and J lost 8 bases. There are 14 residues in the CDR3. The CDR3 region is CAWSHAGGLYEQFF. For the CDR3, the DNA is TGTGCCTGGAGTCACGCGGGAGGGTTATATGAGCAGTTCTTC.

This rearrangement joins TRBV2 to TRBJ1-3; possible D gene TRBD1, 5 bases. Trimming removed 6 bases from V and 0 bases from J, with 15 bases in between. Germline CDR1 and CDR2: SNHLY and FYNNEI. The CDR3 is made up of 16 amino acids. CDR3 sequence (DNA): TGTGCCAGCAGCCTAATAGACAGCAGCTCTGGAAACACCATATATTTT. Its translation: CASSLIDSSSGNTIYF.

CDR3 coding DNA: TGTGCCAGCAGCCAGGGGGGCACTTTGCAGCCCCAGCATTTT. Its protein product is CASSQGGTLQPQHF. The V and J genes are TRBV7-3 and TRBJ1-5, with 7 bases lining up with TRBD1. V was pared by 5 bases and J by 7 bases, with 8 bases of the junction left unmatched. Germline CDR1 SGHTA, CDR2 FQGTGA. CDR3 length: 14 amino acids.

This clone was detected a few times. The V gene is TRBV4-1, the J gene TRBJ2-1; 9 nucleotides agree with TRBD1. CDR1 and CDR2 from the germline V gene are MGHRA and YSYEKL. With V trimmed by 1 base and J by 7 bases, 8 bases remained unmatched. The CDR3 is made up of 16 amino acids. CDR3 coding DNA: TGCGCCAGCAGCCAAGCTAGAGGGACAGGGCTAAATGAGCAGTTCTTC. It specifies CASSQARGTGLNEQFF.

This chain joins TRBV7-9 and TRBJ1-2, with no clear D. V was cut by 4 bases and J by 2 bases, with 11 bases left in between. Germline CDR1 is SEHNR and CDR2 is FQNEAQ (reference sequence). The CDR3 is 14 amino acids. CDR3 in DNA: TGTGCCAGCAGCTCCCGGGATGGCAACTATGGCTACACCTTC. It specifies CASSSRDGNYGYTF.

CDR3 in DNA: TGTGCCAGCAGCTCGGCAGGGACAGTTGAAGCTTTCTTT. The encoded protein is CASSSAGTVEAFF. The chain links TRBV5-6 to TRBJ1-1, with 7 nucleotides matching TRBD1. Germline assignment: CDR1 SGHDT and CDR2 YYEEEE. J gave up 7 bases and V 3 bases, and 6 bases lay outside the gene matches. The CDR3 has 13 amino acids.

The chain uses TRBV11-2 and TRBJ1-1; D possibly corresponds to TRBD1 (6 bases). This CDR3 is built from 14 residues. Germline CDR1 SGHAT, CDR2 FQNNGV. V was cut by 5 bases and J by 8 bases, with 18 bases left in between. This CDR3 is CASSEHPGATEAFF. The CDR3, as DNA: TGTGCCAGCAGCGAGCACCCAGGGGCGACGGAAGCTTTCTTT.

The chain joins TRBV12-3 or TRBV12-4 to TRBJ2-4; 7 nucleotides align to TRBD1. V lost 6 bases and J lost 10; bases outside the gene matches: 9. The CDR3 consists of 13 residues. CDR3 nucleotide sequence: TGTGCCAGCAGGCCCGAGACAGGGTGGATTCAGTACTTC. It is translated as CASRPETGWIQYF.

V is TRBV21-1 and J is TRBJ2-1; no check of the table's D call, TRBD2, against the DNA was made. TRBV21-1 is classified as a pseudogene. The CDR3 contains 16 residues. CDR3 sequence (DNA): TGTGCCAGCCCACGGGGTAGCGGCAGCTCCTACAATGAGCAGTTCTTC. It codes for CASPRGSGSSYNEQFF.

The chain uses TRBV28 and TRBJ1-1; D may be TRBD1 (6 bases). Germline V gene lookup returns CDR1 MDHEN and CDR2 SYDVKM. Trimming took 7 bases from V and 0 from J, leaving 12 bases between them. CDR3 length equals 14 residues. DNA for the CDR3: TGTGCCAGCAAACCGGGGGGCATGAACACTGAAGCTTTCTTT. It translates to CASKPGGMNTEAFF. Looking up the rest from reference TRBV28 and TRBJ1-1 gives the full variable domain: DVKVTQSSRYLVKRTGEKVFLECVQDMDHENMFWYRQDPGLGLRLIYFSYDVKMKEKGDIPEGYSVSREKKERFSLILESASTNQTSMYLCASKPGGMNTEAFFGQGTRLTVV.

The chain carries TRBV7-2 and TRBJ2-5; D not certain. V lost 2 bases, J lost 5 bases, and 15 bases lay in between. The CDR3 sequence is 15 residues long. The germline V gene has CDR1 SGHTA and CDR2 FQGNSA. The CDR3 nucleotides are TGTGCCAGCAGCTTATATCACGGCAGGCAGGAGACCCAGTACTTC. This translates into CASSLYHGRQETQYF.

In this sample, this clone turned up a few times. This chain joins TRBV18 and TRBJ1-1; 8 bases agree with TRBD1. The CDR3 loop spans 13 amino acids. Trimming cost V 4 bases and J 6 bases; bases outside gene matches: 4. The germline V gene encodes CDR1 KGHSH and CDR2 LQKENI. DNA for the CDR3: TGTGCCAGCTCACAGGGACAGGAGGCTGAAGCTTTCTTT. It translates to CASSQGQEAEAFF.

The V gene is TRBV9, the J gene TRBJ1-5; possibly TRBD1 for D (5 bases). The CDR3 spans 14 residues. Between the trimmed V and J ends, which lost 8 bases and 2 bases, there was a span of 14 bases. CDR1 and CDR2 (germline): SGDLS, YYNGEE. The DNA of the CDR3 is TGTGCCAGTTCATACGAAGGGGGCAATCAGCCCCAGCATTTT. Translating it yields CASSYEGGNQPQHF. Supplemented by reference TRBV9 and TRBJ1-5, the full variable domain reads DSGVTQTPKHLITATGQRVTLRCSPRSGDLSVYWYQQSLDQGLQFLIQYYNGEERAKGNILERFSAQQFPDLHSELNLSSLELGDSALYFCASSYEGGNQPQHFGDGTRLSIL.

The V gene is TRBV9, the J gene TRBJ2-3, with D maybe TRBD2 (6 bases). Germline assignment: CDR1 SGDLS and CDR2 YYNGEE. This CDR3 has 15 amino acids. V gave up 5 bases and J gave up 7 bases, with 20 bases separating them. CDR3 nucleotide sequence: TGTGCCAGCAGTGGAGACCGGGACTTTCTTCATACGCAGTATTTT. This translates into CASSGDRDFLHTQYF.

CDR3 in amino acids: CASSRQQGMNTEAFF. The CDR3 nucleotides read TGTGCCAGCAGCCGTCAACAGGGAATGAACACTGAAGCTTTCTTT. V usage is TRBV7-2 and J usage is TRBJ1-1; weak D call: TRBD1 (6 bases). V lost 5 bases to trimming and J lost 0 bases, with 13 bases between them. The CDR3 runs to 15 residues. The V gene's germline CDR1 is SGHTA and CDR2 FQGNSA.

This chain connects TRBV4-2 to TRBJ1-2, with 10 nucleotides matching TRBD1. CDR1 is LGHNA and CDR2 is YNFKEQ in the germline V gene. This CDR3 region has 17 residues. V dropped 2 bases and J dropped 7; count of bases not matched to a gene: 13. The CDR3 region is CASSQSTGTGAKGGYTF. CDR3 in DNA: TGTGCCAGCAGCCAATCGACCGGGACAGGGGCGAAAGGTGGCTACACCTTC.

This clone was seen only a few times. The rearrangement links TRBV7-2 to TRBJ1-1, with 9 bases identical to TRBD1. Unmatched junction bases numbered 8, after V lost 4 bases and J lost 5 bases. The CDR3 runs 15 residues. The germline V gene encodes CDR1 SGHTA and CDR2 FQGNSA. This chain's CDR3 is CASSSRDRAWTEAFF. As DNA, the CDR3 is TGTGCCAGCAGCTCTCGGGACAGGGCATGGACTGAAGCTTTCTTT.

On this clone: Germline and junction disagree at one end, which may indicate a read error. The chain joins TRBV7-7 to TRBJ2-5; TRBD1 is a possible D gene (6 bases). The germline gives CDR1 SSHAT, CDR2 FNYEAQ (reference sequence). This CDR3 spans 14 amino acids. CDR3 region: CASSLTGQKETQYF. CDR3 DNA sequence: TGTGCTAGCAGCCTTACAGGACAGAAAGAGACCCAGTACTTC.

This CDR3 is CASRTGRDYGYTF. The CDR3 DNA reads as TGTGCCAGCAGGACAGGGCGCGACTATGGCTACACCTTC. This chain connects TRBV28 to TRBJ1-2; TRBD1 aligns across 7 bases. In germline, CDR1 is MDHEN, CDR2 SYDVKM. This CDR3 has 13 residues. V trimming: 6 bases; J trimming: 3 bases; junction bases outside the gene matches: 4.

The chain joins TRBV28 to TRBJ1-2; 7 bases fit TRBD1. The germline gives CDR1 MDHEN, CDR2 SYDVKM. The junction had 8 bases not matched to a gene; V was cut back by 5 bases and J by 5 bases. This CDR3 comprises 14 residues. The CDR3 region has the DNA TGTGCCAGCAGTCCCGGGGGACAGCCATATGGCTACACCTTC. It specifies CASSPGGQPYGYTF.